This record covers a single TCR beta chain. What it binds is not known. Specified time point: week 11, during vaccination. Doses consisted of 300 ug of mutant IDH1 20-mer peptide each, paired with topical imiquimod. This entry belongs to a study of a mutant IDH1 vaccine in newly diagnosed glioma. Across the whole study: Radiotherapy, temozolomide, or both had been given previously, and both were given to most. Study-level points and caveats: Pseudoprogression apparently lacked any relation to changes in top peripheral T cell clonotypes.

Sequenced by immunoSEQ multiplex PCR; TCRdb stores in-frame clones only, minus some. The data show around 100,000 clones, with 75% to 90% seen just once and roughly 0.62% held by the top ten. This CDR3 has 13 amino acids. The germline gives CDR1 MNHNY, CDR2 SVGAGI (reference sequence). V was pared by 8 bases and J by 6 bases, with 5 bases of the junction left unmatched. The chain links TRBV6-6 to TRBJ1-5, with 9 bases matching TRBD1. The sample consisted of PBMCs, taken from a glioma patient whose treatment included an IDH1 peptide vaccine. The clonotype comes from a woman aged 50 to 60 with glioma. CDR3 region: CASVTGGLQPQHF. The CDR3 region has the DNA TGTGCCAGCGTAACAGGGGGCCTTCAGCCCCAGCATTTT.